The entry below describes one T cell receptor beta chain. Its target is not known. Method: immunoSEQ multiplex PCR; TCRdb's copy keeps in-frame clones and lacks some. The sample records about 54,000 clones, more than 70% being singletons. The entry originates in a study of T cell responses to AZD1222 COVID-19 vaccine. Study-level findings and limits: There were repertoire samples only from the period after the peak T cell response. Clonal diversity was possibly underestimated, and the donors were mostly white British, with more females. Only five or six people who got AZD1222 tested seropositive at baseline.

Here the sequenced sample was peripheral blood, taken 28 days after the second AZD1222 dose. This receptor was taken from an adult who received the AZD1222 COVID-19 vaccine.

CDR3 nucleotides: TGTGCCAGCAGTTGGAACAGGGGGTATGAGCAGTTCTTC. It specifies CASSWNRGYEQFF. This rearrangement joins TRBV6-2 or TRBV6-3 to TRBJ2-1; 8 bases align to TRBD1. The junction had 4 bases not matched to a gene; V was cut back by 4 bases and J by 8 bases. From germline, CDR1 is MNHEY and CDR2 SVGEGT. The CDR3 consists of 13 residues.